This entry concerns a single TCR beta chain. This sample was included in a study of blood T cell repertoires in COVID-19. Assay used: immunoSEQ multiplex PCR; TCRdb lists only in-frame clones, some missing. Of some 290,000 clones detected, 70% to 90% appear once; the ten largest clones hold 3.5% to 4%. The CDR3 totals 14 residues. V was clipped by 1 base and J by 6 bases; unmatched bases: 4. Germline V gene lookup returns CDR1 SGHKS and CDR2 YYEKEE (reference sequence). J is TRBJ2-7 and V is TRBV5-5; TRBD2 matches at 10 bases. Sample: peripheral blood. The sequence came from a man younger than 35 with active or convalescent COVID-19. In DNA, the CDR3 is TGTGCCAGCAGCTTGTTTCTAGCGGGGGTCGAGCAGTACTTC. Its translation is CASSLFLAGVEQYF.